These T cell receptor beta chains were read from a single sample in a study of CD8+ T cells in alopecia areata. This table comes from immunoSEQ multiplex PCR, and its TCRdb copy is limited to in-frame clones, with some not included. The table has more than 140,000 clones, about 88% seen once. The sample consisted of CD8+ T cells sorted from blood, taken at week 4, from a patient treated with tofacitinib. The receptors shown here come from a human donor with alopecia areata. The conserved cysteine and the conserved F or W are not part of the CDR3 here. The D gene is left open where the match is weak.

j_call | d_call | v_call | cdr3_aa
TRBJ2-2 | NA | TRBV29-1 | SVDGGNTGELF
TRBJ2-3 | NA | TRBV27 | ASSSGPDYTDTQY
TRBJ1-2 | NA | TRBV4-1 | ASSHQGRRGYT
TRBJ2-7 | NA | TRBV28 | ASSIRGPYEQY
TRBJ1-4 | TRBD1 | TRBV27 | ASSSMPPGQGGRKLF
NA | NA | TRBV4-1 | ASSRSLGSGVNEQF
TRBJ2-3 | NA | TRBV27 | ASSLTANRDTQY
TRBJ1-5 | TRBD1 | TRBV7-9 | ASGETGLGNQPQH
TRBJ1-1 | TRBD1 | TRBV29-1 | SVPGTGGVNTEAF
TRBJ2-2 | TRBD1 | TRBV29-1 | SVADRDRGRGELF
TRBJ2-1 | NA | TRBV5-1 | ASSLATGGLYNEQF
TRBJ2-1 | NA | TRBV29-1 | SVGRDGFYNEQF
TRBJ2-1 | NA | TRBV6-4 | ASSDRGQSNEQF
TRBJ2-2 | NA | TRBV19 | ASSSWDPSAELF
TRBJ2-1 | TRBD1 | TRBV16 | ASSQSLQGANNEQF
TRBJ2-7 | NA | TRBV9 | ASSVDDSEGEQY
TRBJ1-2 | NA | TRBV5-4 | ASRGGDYGYT
TRBJ1-1 | NA | TRBV13 | ASSLAARRNTEAF
TRBJ2-7 | NA | TRBV5-1 | ASSLRQTYEQY
TRBJ2-3 | NA | TRBV6-5 | ASSPSLRDTDTQY
TRBJ2-7 | NA | TRBV29-1 | SVEGLDYEQY
TRBJ2-1 | TRBD2 | TRBV27 | ASSPGLAGYNEQF
TRBJ2-2 | NA | TRBV9 | ASKGSGGDTGELF
TRBJ2-3 | NA | TRBV18 | ASATLGEPWGLTDTQY
TRBJ1-1 | TRBD1 | TRBV10-3 | AISPRDSMNTEAF
TRBJ2-3 | NA | TRBV7-9 | ASSLSSSRTDTQY
TRBJ1-1 | NA | TRBV25-1 | ASSEAEELEAF
TRBJ2-7 | NA | TRBV6-6 | ASRPLDAYEQY
TRBJ1-1 | NA | TRBV19 | AASGAGGTEAF
TRBJ2-3 | NA | TRBV7-9 | ASSHTDLPTDTQY
TRBJ2-1 | NA | TRBV5-6 | ASSPGSEQF
TRBJ2-3 | NA | TRBV4-1 | ASSPSLDTQY